This TCR beta chain was observed in a study of beta chain features in type 1 diabetes. The overall study: There was similarity between patients and healthy donors in age, gender and cell yields.

The study reverse transcribed the entire isolated RNA, so it sequenced expressed TCRB transcripts. Sequencing was performed with immunoSEQ multiplex PCR; in TCRdb, only in-frame clones are kept and a portion is missing. Of approximately 150,000 clones listed, around 63% are singletons. The authors took one heparinised blood draw, averaging about 120 mL, from each donor. Study findings and constraints: A greater similarity of naive, central memory and Treg TCRB repertoires was seen among patients than among healthy donors. Researchers cautioned that cDNA sequencing could over-represent cells with high TCR expression. Significant though moderate, a shortening of TCRB CDR3s appeared in all four CD4+ subsets of Type 1 diabetes patients.

As to this clone: Its antigen is not known.

Germline assignment: CDR1 SEHNR and CDR2 FQNEAQ (reference sequence). The CDR3 is made up of 15 amino acids. The V gene lost 6 bases and the J gene lost 3 bases, with 15 bases spanning the gap. Material: naive CD4+ T cells from blood. The genes are TRBV7-9 and TRBJ2-1, with TRBD2 as a possible D gene (6 bases). This clonotype originated in a man aged 25 to 40 with type 1 diabetes. DNA for the CDR3: TGTGCCAGCAGACCGGGCGGAGGGGACTACAATGAGCAGTTCTTC. Its translation: CASRPGGGDYNEQFF. Looking up the rest from reference TRBV7-9 and TRBJ2-1 gives the full variable domain: DTGVSQNPRHKITKRGQNVTFRCDPISEHNRLYWYRQTLGQGPEFLTYFQNEAQLEKSRLLSDRFSAERPKGSFSTLEIQRTEQGDSAMYLCASRPGGGDYNEQFFGPGTRLTVL.